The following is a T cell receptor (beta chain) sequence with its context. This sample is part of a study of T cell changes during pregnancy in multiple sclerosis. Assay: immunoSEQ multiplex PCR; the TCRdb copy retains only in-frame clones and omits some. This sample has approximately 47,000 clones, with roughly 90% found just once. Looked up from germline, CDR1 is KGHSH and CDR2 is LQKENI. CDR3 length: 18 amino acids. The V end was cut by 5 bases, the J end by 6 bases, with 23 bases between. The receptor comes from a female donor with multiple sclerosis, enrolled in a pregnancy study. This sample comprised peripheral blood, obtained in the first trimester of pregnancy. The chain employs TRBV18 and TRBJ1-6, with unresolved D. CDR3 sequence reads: CASSSLALPTEGNSPLHF. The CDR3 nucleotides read TGTGCCAGCTCATCATTAGCCCTCCCGACGGAGGGTAATTCACCCCTCCACTTT.